The sequence of this T cell receptor beta chain was determined in a study of OX40 agonist ivuxolimab in advanced cancers. Profiling relied on immunoSEQ multiplex PCR, and the TCRdb table lists in-frame clones only, not all of them. Found here are approximately 110,000 clones, roughly 90% of them singletons; the top ten hold around 0.81%. V shed 5 bases and J shed 4 bases, with 9 bases lying between them. The CDR3 sequence is 13 residues long. CDR1 MDHEN and CDR2 SYDVKM come from the germline V gene. This chain links TRBV28 with TRBJ1-3, with D hard to call. The sample here was CD4+ or CD8+ T cells sorted from blood, taken in a trial of the OX40 agonist ivuxolimab. The receptor was derived from an adult with an advanced solid tumor such as melanoma, head and neck, liver or kidney cancer. In nucleotides, the CDR3 is TGTGCCAGCAGTCCATTCTCAGGAAACACCATATATTTT. It is translated as CASSPFSGNTIYF.